Following are 18 T cell receptor beta chains from one sample sequenced in a study of cytomegalovirus exposure and HLA in healthy donors. The PCR used 60 Vbeta and 13 Jbeta primers. Sequencing used immunoSEQ multiplex PCR; TCRdb keeps in-frame clones, though not all of them. The repertoire holds more than 100,000 clones, more than 70% seen once, with less than 1.1% in the top ten. What was sequenced was PBMCs. Receptor source: a male donor in good health and CMV-seronegative.

This chain links TRBV27 with TRBJ1-1, with 9 positions matching TRBD1. V was pared by 5 bases and J by 5 bases, with 9 bases of the junction left unmatched. CDR1 and CDR2 (germline): MNHEY, SMNVEV (reference sequence). The CDR3 is made up of 15 amino acids. The DNA of the CDR3 is TGTGCCAGCAGTACCCTGGGACAGGGAGTGACTGAAGCTTTCTTT. Translated, it gives CASSTLGQGVTEAFF.

DNA for the CDR3: TGTGCCAGCACCCTAACCGGGGTTACCTACAATGAGCAGTTCTTC. Its protein is CASTLTGVTYNEQFF. The V and J genes are TRBV11-3 and TRBJ2-1; TRBD2 is a possible D gene (5 bases). Germline V CDR1 and CDR2: SGHNT, YENEEA. Trimming stripped 7 bases from V and 2 bases from J, with 15 bases between. CDR3 length equals 15 residues. Combining the CDR3 with reference TRBV11-3 and TRBJ2-1 gives the whole variable domain EAGVVQSPRYKIIEKKQPVAFWCNPISGHNTLYWYLQNLGQGPELLIRYENEEAVDDSQLPKDRFSAERLKGVDSTLKIQPAELGDSAVYLCASTLTGVTYNEQFFGPGTRLTVL.

The V gene is TRBV2, the J gene TRBJ1-2; the match to TRBD1 covers 7 bases. Germline V gives CDR1 SNHLY, CDR2 FYNNEI. Trimming at V came to 4 bases and at J to 2 bases, leaving 4 bases not matched to a gene. The CDR3 consists of 14 residues. The CDR3 region has the DNA TGTGCCAGCAGTGGGACAGGACTAAACTATGGCTACACCTTC. This sequence encodes CASSGTGLNYGYTF.

The rearrangement links TRBV6-5 to TRBJ1-2; TRBD1 matches 8 bases. Per the germline V gene, CDR1 is MNHEY and CDR2 is SVGAGI. J lost 7 bases, V lost 2 bases, and 6 bases had no gene match. CDR3 length: 14 residues. CDR3 amino acids: CASSYGQGAIGYTF. In DNA form, the CDR3 reads TGTGCCAGCAGTTACGGGCAGGGGGCAATTGGCTACACCTTC.

The chain has TRBV25-1 and TRBJ2-7, with a weak D call TRBD2 (6 bases). CDR1 and CDR2 (germline): MGHDK, SYGVNS. With 5 bases removed from V and 4 bases from J, the gap between germline ends came to 6 bases. The CDR3 is made up of 11 amino acids. The chain's CDR3 is CASSRGYEQYF. The CDR3 DNA is TGTGCCAGCAGTCGGGGGTACGAGCAGTACTTC.

The chain recombines TRBV7-2 with TRBJ1-5, with TRBD1 identical over 9 bases. V lost 0 bases to trimming and J lost 4 bases; unmatched junction nucleotides: 4. There are 16 residues in the CDR3. Germline CDR1 and CDR2: SGHTA and FQGNSA. In nucleotides, the CDR3 is TGTGCCAGCAGCTTAGCGGGGGGGACAGGGAATCAGCCCCAGCATTTT. The encoded protein is CASSLAGGTGNQPQHF.

The chain employs TRBV19 and TRBJ2-7, with a tentative D call TRBD1 (6 bases). From germline, CDR1 is LNHDA and CDR2 SQIVND (reference sequence). The ends were cut back, 1 base at V and 1 base at J, with 14 bases in the middle. The CDR3 is made up of 16 amino acids. The CDR3 coding sequence is TGTGCCAGTAGTATAGGACCCATGACAGGTTCCTACGAGCAGTACTTC. It encodes CASSIGPMTGSYEQYF.

This chain joins TRBV4-3 and TRBJ2-1; 7 bases agree with TRBD2. The germline V gene encodes CDR1 LGHNA and CDR2 YSLEER. The J segment lost 8 bases and the V segment lost 0 bases, leaving 7 bases of the junction unmatched. CDR3 length: 15 residues. The CDR3 sequence is CASSQEGMGGDEQFF. CDR3 DNA sequence: TGCGCCAGCAGCCAAGAGGGAATGGGAGGGGATGAGCAGTTCTTC.

This clone was observed once. This rearrangement joins TRBV6-5 to TRBJ2-3; 9 bases are a match to TRBD1. The J segment lost 4 bases and the V segment lost 8 bases, leaving 7 bases of the junction unmatched. Looked up from germline, CDR1 is MNHEY and CDR2 is SVGAGI. CDR3 size: 14 residues. The CDR3 here is CASGQGRGADTQYF. DNA for the CDR3: TGTGCCAGCGGACAGGGGAGGGGTGCAGATACGCAGTATTTT.

This clone has only a few counts. J is TRBJ1-5 and V is TRBV6-5; unclear D gene. Germline CDR1 is MNHEY and CDR2 is SVGAGI. V shed 6 bases and J shed 3 bases, with 12 bases lying between them. This CDR3 region has 14 residues. CDR3 in DNA: TGTGCCAGCAGCGGGAGAGCCTCCAATCAGCCCCAGCATTTT. This sequence encodes CASSGRASNQPQHF.

The chain links TRBV19 to TRBJ2-1, with 13 bases fitting TRBD2. The germline V gene has CDR1 LNHDA and CDR2 SQIVND (reference sequence). Trimming at V came to 3 bases and at J to 6 bases, leaving 5 bases not matched to a gene. The CDR3 spans 16 residues. CDR3 nucleotide sequence: TGTGCCAGTAGTATCCCCAGACTAGCGGGGGGCAATGAGCAGTTCTTC. Translating it yields CASSIPRLAGGNEQFF.

The chain has TRBV7-2 and TRBJ1-1; 9 bases fit TRBD1. V lost 6 bases and J lost 3; bases outside the gene matches: 8. The CDR3 loop spans 15 amino acids. The germline V gene has CDR1 SGHTA and CDR2 FQGNSA. DNA of the CDR3: TGTGCCAGCAGAGTACCGGGACAGGGCCACACTGAAGCTTTCTTT. Amino acid sequence: CASRVPGQGHTEAFF.

The chain links TRBV11-3 to TRBJ2-3; unclear D gene. The CDR3 length is 14 residues. CDR1 SGHNT and CDR2 YENEEA come from the germline V gene. Trimming took 2 bases from V and 0 from J, leaving 6 bases between them. In nucleotides, the CDR3 is TGTGCCAGCAGCTTATTTACTAGCACAGATACGCAGTATTTT. It yields the protein CASSLFTSTDTQYF. The entire variable domain, with the rest obtained from reference TRBV11-3 and TRBJ2-3, is as follows: EAGVVQSPRYKIIEKKQPVAFWCNPISGHNTLYWYLQNLGQGPELLIRYENEEAVDDSQLPKDRFSAERLKGVDSTLKIQPAELGDSAVYLCASSLFTSTDTQYFGPGTRLTVL.

In nucleotides, the CDR3 is TGTGCCTGGACTCCCCGGGACAGGGGATCAAATTGGGGGATTGCGACCCAGTACTTC. As protein: CAWTPRDRGSNWGIATQYF. This rearrangement joins TRBV30 to TRBJ2-5, with 10 bases identical to TRBD1. V dropped 4 bases and J dropped 7; count of bases not matched to a gene: 24. Per germline, CDR1 GTSNPN and CDR2 SVGIG (reference sequence). The length of the CDR3 is 19 residues.

The V and J genes are TRBV4-3 and TRBJ2-3; D uncertain. Deletions cut 0 bases from V and 1 base from J, with 8 bases between. This CDR3 has 15 residues. The germline CDR1 and CDR2 sequences are LGHNA and YSLEER. The CDR3 sequence: CASSQDDIRTDTQYF. The CDR3 coding sequence is TGCGCCAGCAGCCAAGATGACATTCGCACAGATACGCAGTATTTT.

This chain uses TRBV6-1 with TRBJ1-1; a weak D match, TRBD1 (6 bases). Germline V gene data show CDR1 as MNHNS and CDR2 as SASEGT. V was clipped by 7 bases and J by 3 bases, with 15 bases between them. The CDR3 consists of 14 residues. The DNA of the CDR3 is TGTGCCAGCACAGGCTACCAGGGGTACACTGAAGCTTTCTTT. Its translation is CASTGYQGYTEAFF.

This sequence joins TRBV9 and TRBJ2-5, with 8 bases matching TRBD1. V lost 2 bases to trimming and J lost 2 bases; unmatched junction nucleotides: 8. Per the germline V gene, CDR1 is SGDLS and CDR2 is YYNGEE. The CDR3 is made up of 16 amino acids. The CDR3 reads CASSVGQGRMQETQYF. In DNA, the CDR3 is TGTGCCAGCAGCGTCGGACAGGGTCGAATGCAAGAGACCCAGTACTTC.

CDR3: CAGTGTGVPDTQYF. The CDR3 bases are TGTGCCGGTACCGGGACAGGGGTCCCAGATACGCAGTATTTT. The chain links TRBV30 to TRBJ2-3, with TRBD1 matching 10 bases. The CDR3 is made up of 14 amino acids. CDR1 and CDR2 (germline): GTSNPN, SVGIG (reference sequence). With 8 bases clipped from V and 4 bases from J, the junction kept 9 bases outside the gene matches.